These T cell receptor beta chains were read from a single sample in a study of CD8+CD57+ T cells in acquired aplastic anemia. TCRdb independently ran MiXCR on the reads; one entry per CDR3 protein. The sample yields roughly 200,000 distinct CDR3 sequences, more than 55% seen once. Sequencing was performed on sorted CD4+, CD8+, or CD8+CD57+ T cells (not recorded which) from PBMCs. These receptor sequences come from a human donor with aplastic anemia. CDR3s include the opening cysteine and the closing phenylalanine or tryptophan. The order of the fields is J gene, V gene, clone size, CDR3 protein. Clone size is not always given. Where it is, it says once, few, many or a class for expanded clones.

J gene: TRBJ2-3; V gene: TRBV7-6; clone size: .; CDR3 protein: CASSKGLAGGPADTQYF
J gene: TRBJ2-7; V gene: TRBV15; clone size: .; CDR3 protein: CASSGDSENF
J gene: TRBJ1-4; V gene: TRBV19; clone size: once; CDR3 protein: CASSTNPWVMGEKLFF
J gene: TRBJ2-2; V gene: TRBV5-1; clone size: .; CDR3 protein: CASRWDGELFF
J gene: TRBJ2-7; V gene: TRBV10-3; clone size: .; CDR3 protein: CAIRGRRDEQYF
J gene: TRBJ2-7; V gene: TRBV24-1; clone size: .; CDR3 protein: CATSVTGRGEQYF
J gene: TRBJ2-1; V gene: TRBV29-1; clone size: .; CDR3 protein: CSVFTRSAYNEQFF
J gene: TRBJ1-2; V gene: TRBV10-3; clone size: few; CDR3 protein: CAISEQTGAYGYTF
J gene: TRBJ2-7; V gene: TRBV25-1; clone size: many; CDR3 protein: CASSVTLGDSLYEQYF
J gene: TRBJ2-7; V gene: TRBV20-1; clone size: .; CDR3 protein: CSARPDSGYEQYF
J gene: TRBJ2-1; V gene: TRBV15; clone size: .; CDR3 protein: CATSRGGSHNEQFF
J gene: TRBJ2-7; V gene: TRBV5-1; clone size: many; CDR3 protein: CASSSGQGAFSYEQYF
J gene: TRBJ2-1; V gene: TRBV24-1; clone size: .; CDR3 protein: CATSGVSYNEQFF
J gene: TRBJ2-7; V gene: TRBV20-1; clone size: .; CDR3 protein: CSASYTSGTYEQYF
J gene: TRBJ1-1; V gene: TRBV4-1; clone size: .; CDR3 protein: CASSQAGRDAFF
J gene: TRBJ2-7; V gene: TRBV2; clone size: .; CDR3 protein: CASSDFWGGDTYEQYF
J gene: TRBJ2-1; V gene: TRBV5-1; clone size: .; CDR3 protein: CASSVGLGSYNEQFF
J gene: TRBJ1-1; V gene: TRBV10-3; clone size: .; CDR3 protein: CAISATELEAFF
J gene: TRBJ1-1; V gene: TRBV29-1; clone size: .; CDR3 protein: CSVEGQGSTEAFF
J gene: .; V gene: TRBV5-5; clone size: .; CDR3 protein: CASSRGQGRTNEQFF
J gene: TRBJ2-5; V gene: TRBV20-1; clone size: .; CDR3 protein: CSANSPGTQYF
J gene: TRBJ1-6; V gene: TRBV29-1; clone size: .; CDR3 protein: CSVQVEGLGSPLHF
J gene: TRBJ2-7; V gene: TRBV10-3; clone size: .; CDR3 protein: CAISESGTDEQYF
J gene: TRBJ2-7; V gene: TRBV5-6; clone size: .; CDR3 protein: CASSLDGGEQYF
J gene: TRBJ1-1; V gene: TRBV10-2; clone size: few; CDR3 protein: CASSESMAANTEAFF
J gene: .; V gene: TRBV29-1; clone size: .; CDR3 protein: CSVEEATTYNEQFF
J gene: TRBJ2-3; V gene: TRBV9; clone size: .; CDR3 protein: CASSVGLRDTQYF
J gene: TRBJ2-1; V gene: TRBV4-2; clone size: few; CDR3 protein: CASSQANSGGTYNEQFF
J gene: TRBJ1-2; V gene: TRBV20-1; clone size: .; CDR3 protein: CSARWTTHGYTF
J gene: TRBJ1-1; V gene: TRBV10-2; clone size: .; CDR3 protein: CASSGNGMNTEALF
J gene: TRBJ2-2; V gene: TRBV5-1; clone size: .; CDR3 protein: CASSLMPPGMDTGELFF
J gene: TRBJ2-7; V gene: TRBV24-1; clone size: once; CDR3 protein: CATSETGGRKDYEQYF
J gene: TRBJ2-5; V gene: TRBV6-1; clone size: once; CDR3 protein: CASKVDRARETQYF
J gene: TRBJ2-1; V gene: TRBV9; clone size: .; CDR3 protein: CASSPGGSANEQFF
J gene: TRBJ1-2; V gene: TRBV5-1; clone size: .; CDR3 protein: CASSLAGPIQLAYGYTF
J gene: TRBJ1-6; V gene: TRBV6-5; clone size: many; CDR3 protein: CASSADVLREGGSPLHF
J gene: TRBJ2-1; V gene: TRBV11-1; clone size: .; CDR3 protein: CASSSKRGSSYNEQFF
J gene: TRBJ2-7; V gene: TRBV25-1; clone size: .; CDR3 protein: CASRPSGGSYEQYF
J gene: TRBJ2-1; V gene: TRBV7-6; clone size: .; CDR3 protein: CASSSGTVNYNEQFF
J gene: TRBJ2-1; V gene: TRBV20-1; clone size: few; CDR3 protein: CSARDPSGRIRQFF
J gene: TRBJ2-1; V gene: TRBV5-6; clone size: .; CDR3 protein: CASSFFDEQFF
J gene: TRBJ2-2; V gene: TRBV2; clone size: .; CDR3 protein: CATLLAGGNTGELFF
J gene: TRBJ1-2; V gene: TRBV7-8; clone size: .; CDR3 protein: CASSSLGLDKGYGYTF
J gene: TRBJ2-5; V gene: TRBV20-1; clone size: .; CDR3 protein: CSASRRVAGGETQYF
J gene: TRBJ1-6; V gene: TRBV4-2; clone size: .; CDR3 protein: CASSQDTGDNSPLHF
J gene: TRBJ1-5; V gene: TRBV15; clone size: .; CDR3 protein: CATSMGTLSGNQPQHF
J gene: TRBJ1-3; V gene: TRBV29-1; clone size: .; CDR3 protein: CSVEVLSGNTIYF
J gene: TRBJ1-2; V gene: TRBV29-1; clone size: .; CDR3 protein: CSATRTGGGYGYTF
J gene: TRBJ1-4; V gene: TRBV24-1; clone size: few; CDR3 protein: CATSDPLTGDEKLFF
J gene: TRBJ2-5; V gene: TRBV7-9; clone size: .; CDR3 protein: CASTPSGDRGETQYF
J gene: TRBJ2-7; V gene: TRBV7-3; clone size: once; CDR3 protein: CASSLRQSLSYEQYF
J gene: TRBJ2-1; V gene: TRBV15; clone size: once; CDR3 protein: CQQPCSGKGIF